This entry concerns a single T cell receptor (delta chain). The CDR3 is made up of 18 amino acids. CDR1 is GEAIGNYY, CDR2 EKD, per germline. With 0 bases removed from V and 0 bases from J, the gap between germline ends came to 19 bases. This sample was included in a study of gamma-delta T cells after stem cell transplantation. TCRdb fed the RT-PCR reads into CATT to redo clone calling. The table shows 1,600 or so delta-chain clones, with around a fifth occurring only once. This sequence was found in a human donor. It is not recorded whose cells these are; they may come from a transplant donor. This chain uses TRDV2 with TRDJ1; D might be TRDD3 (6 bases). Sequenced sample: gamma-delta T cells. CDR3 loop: CACDTLLEDTDYTDKLIF. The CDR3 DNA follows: TGTGCCTGTGACACCTTACTGGAGGATACTGACTACACCGATAAACTCATCTTT.